These T cell receptor beta chains were read from a single sample in a study of blood T cell repertoires in COVID-19. Sequencing used immunoSEQ multiplex PCR; TCRdb keeps in-frame clones, though not all of them. The table lists approximately 290,000 clones, about nine tenths of them singletons. Sequences were obtained from peripheral blood. The receptors originated from a man aged 18 to 29 with active or convalescent COVID-19. CDR3s include the opening cysteine and the closing phenylalanine or tryptophan. A D gene is named only where the DNA matches it firmly. Expanded clones are given a class, and other clones once, few, many or no size at all.

d_gene: -; len: 16; v_gene: TRBV28; abundance: -; j_gene: TRBJ1-2; CDR3nt: TGTGCCAGCAGTTTACTTGGGGGCGCGAAGGACTATGGCTACACCTTC; CDR3aa: CASSLLGGAKDYGYTF
d_gene: TRBD2; len: 16; v_gene: TRBV2; abundance: -; j_gene: TRBJ2-1; CDR3nt: TGTGCCAGCAGTGCGAGGGCGGGAGTTCCGGACAATGAGCAGTTCTTC; CDR3aa: CASSARAGVPDNEQFF
d_gene: TRBD2; len: 14; v_gene: TRBV5-1; abundance: -; j_gene: TRBJ2-5; CDR3nt: TGCGCCAGCACAGCGGGGGTGCCTCAAGAGACCCAGTACTTC; CDR3aa: CASTAGVPQETQYF
d_gene: TRBD2; len: 15; v_gene: TRBV13; abundance: -; j_gene: TRBJ2-1; CDR3nt: TGTGCCAGCAGCTTAGACGGGAGGGAAGGCAATGAGCAGTTCTTC; CDR3aa: CASSLDGREGNEQFF
d_gene: TRBD1; len: 14; v_gene: TRBV28; abundance: few; j_gene: TRBJ2-7; CDR3nt: TGTGCCAGCAGTTCGGGACAGGGTTTCAACGAGCAGTACTTC; CDR3aa: CASSSGQGFNEQYF
d_gene: TRBD1; len: 13; v_gene: TRBV10-2; abundance: -; j_gene: TRBJ1-5; CDR3nt: TGCGCCAGCACAGGGGGCTTGAATCAGCCCCAGCATTTT; CDR3aa: CASTGGLNQPQHF
d_gene: TRBD1; len: 14; v_gene: TRBV13; abundance: -; j_gene: TRBJ2-7; CDR3nt: TGTGCCAGCAGCGTCGGGACAGCCTCCTACGAGCAGTACTTC; CDR3aa: CASSVGTASYEQYF
d_gene: -; len: 14; v_gene: TRBV6-5; abundance: many; j_gene: TRBJ1-1; CDR3nt: TGTGCCAGCATCGGGACAAACATGAACACTGAAGCTTTCTTT; CDR3aa: CASIGTNMNTEAFF
d_gene: -; len: 22; v_gene: TRBV3-1/TRBV3-2; abundance: few; j_gene: TRBJ2-1; CDR3nt: TGTGCCAGCAGCCAAGAGAATCCCCGAACTAGCCGAAACATCCCCTACTACAATGAGCAGTTCTTC; CDR3aa: CASSQENPRTSRNIPYYNEQFF
d_gene: TRBD1; len: 16; v_gene: TRBV3-1/TRBV3-2; abundance: -; j_gene: TRBJ2-6; CDR3nt: TGTGCCAGCAGCCGGGACAGTTTCTCTGGGGCCAACGTCCTGACTTTC; CDR3aa: CASSRDSFSGANVLTF
d_gene: -; len: 14; v_gene: TRBV6-5; abundance: -; j_gene: TRBJ2-3; CDR3nt: TGTGCCAGCAGTCCCGGGGGTAGCACAGATACGCAGTATTTT; CDR3aa: CASSPGGSTDTQYF
d_gene: TRBD1; len: 19; v_gene: TRBV10-1; abundance: few; j_gene: TRBJ2-5; CDR3nt: TGCGCCAGCACCCTCCCGGGACAGGGAAGAACGAGCCCTCAAGAGACCCAGTACTTC; CDR3aa: CASTLPGQGRTSPQETQYF
d_gene: -; len: 13; v_gene: TRBV7-9; abundance: -; j_gene: TRBJ1-1; CDR3nt: TGTGCCAGCAGCTTAACCGGGGACACTGAAGCTTTCTTT; CDR3aa: CASSLTGDTEAFF
d_gene: -; len: 13; v_gene: TRBV5-1; abundance: -; j_gene: TRBJ2-1; CDR3nt: TGCGCCAGCAGCCCTGGACTCGGCAATGAGCAGTTCTTC; CDR3aa: CASSPGLGNEQFF
d_gene: -; len: 13; v_gene: TRBV10-3; abundance: -; j_gene: TRBJ2-7; CDR3nt: TGTGCCATCACCTCAGGGGTCCCCTACGAGCAGTACTTC; CDR3aa: CAITSGVPYEQYF
d_gene: -; len: 12; v_gene: TRBV7-9; abundance: -; j_gene: TRBJ2-7; CDR3nt: TGTGCCAGCAGCCCGCACTTGTACGAGCAGTACTTC; CDR3aa: CASSPHLYEQYF
d_gene: -; len: 11; v_gene: TRBV28; abundance: -; j_gene: TRBJ1-1; CDR3nt: TGTGCCAGCAGCATAGCCCGAAGGGCTTTCTTT; CDR3aa: CASSIARRAFF
d_gene: TRBD2; len: 16; v_gene: TRBV15; abundance: -; j_gene: TRBJ2-3; CDR3nt: TGTGCCACCAGCGGCGGGGTCGGGAGGTCTGCAGATACGCAGTATTTT; CDR3aa: CATSGGVGRSADTQYF
d_gene: -; len: 13; v_gene: TRBV6-2/TRBV6-3; abundance: -; j_gene: TRBJ2-7; CDR3nt: TGTGCCAGCAGCTCAGGGTTTACCTACGAGCAGTACTTC; CDR3aa: CASSSGFTYEQYF
d_gene: TRBD1; len: 14; v_gene: TRBV7-9; abundance: -; j_gene: TRBJ1-4; CDR3nt: TGTGCCAGCAGCGACAGGGGGCTGGTTGAAAAACTGTTTTTT; CDR3aa: CASSDRGLVEKLFF
d_gene: -; len: 14; v_gene: TRBV4-1; abundance: -; j_gene: TRBJ2-7; CDR3nt: TGCGCCAGCAGCCCCGGGGTCATCTCCTACGAGCAGTACTTC; CDR3aa: CASSPGVISYEQYF
d_gene: -; len: 13; v_gene: TRBV9; abundance: -; j_gene: TRBJ2-2; CDR3nt: TGTGCCAGCACGAGGCTGAACACCGGGGAGCTGTTTTTT; CDR3aa: CASTRLNTGELFF
d_gene: TRBD2; len: 15; v_gene: TRBV9; abundance: once; j_gene: TRBJ2-5; CDR3nt: TGTGCCAGCAGCCCCGGGACTAGCGGGCTTGAGACCCAGTACTTC; CDR3aa: CASSPGTSGLETQYF
d_gene: TRBD2; len: 13; v_gene: TRBV6-5; abundance: -; j_gene: TRBJ2-1; CDR3nt: TGTTCCGATTCTGCTTGGGGGAGGGGTGAGCAGTTCTTC; CDR3aa: CSDSAWGRGEQFF
d_gene: -; len: 14; v_gene: TRBV3-1/TRBV3-2; abundance: few; j_gene: TRBJ2-1; CDR3nt: TGTGCCAGCAGCCACAGGGAGGACTACAATGAGCAGTTCTTC; CDR3aa: CASSHREDYNEQFF
d_gene: -; len: 13; v_gene: TRBV2; abundance: -; j_gene: TRBJ2-7; CDR3nt: TGTGCCAGCAGCTTAACAGGTCCCTACGAGCAGTACTTC; CDR3aa: CASSLTGPYEQYF
d_gene: -; len: 13; v_gene: TRBV15; abundance: -; j_gene: TRBJ1-1; CDR3nt: TGTGCCACCAGAGCGACAGCGAACACTGAAGCTTTCTTT; CDR3aa: CATRATANTEAFF
d_gene: -; len: 13; v_gene: TRBV6-5; abundance: -; j_gene: TRBJ1-1; CDR3nt: TGTGCCAGCAGCCAGGTTTCGGGGGGTGAAGCTTTCTTT; CDR3aa: CASSQVSGGEAFF
d_gene: -; len: 12; v_gene: TRBV7-8; abundance: -; j_gene: TRBJ1-1; CDR3nt: TGTGCCAGCAGCTCGTCCCTGACTGAAGCTTTCTTT; CDR3aa: CASSSSLTEAFF
d_gene: TRBD2; len: 16; v_gene: TRBV27; abundance: -; j_gene: TRBJ2-5; CDR3nt: TGTGCCAGCAGTTTGGCTAGCGGGGTAATCCAAGAGACCCAGTACTTC; CDR3aa: CASSLASGVIQETQYF
d_gene: -; len: 16; v_gene: TRBV7-2; abundance: -; j_gene: TRBJ1-6; CDR3nt: TGTGCCAGCAGCTTAGCTATGGGGGGCTATAATTCACCCCTCCACTTT; CDR3aa: CASSLAMGGYNSPLHF
d_gene: -; len: 13; v_gene: TRBV11-2; abundance: -; j_gene: TRBJ1-3; CDR3nt: TGTGCCAGCAGCTTAGGGACAGCAAACACCATATATTTT; CDR3aa: CASSLGTANTIYF
d_gene: -; len: 13; v_gene: TRBV4-2; abundance: -; j_gene: TRBJ2-7; CDR3nt: TGTGCCAGCAGCCAAGGCAGAAATTACGAGCAGTACTTC; CDR3aa: CASSQGRNYEQYF
d_gene: TRBD1; len: 15; v_gene: TRBV27; abundance: -; j_gene: TRBJ1-1; CDR3nt: TGTGCCAGCAGTCCCCGACAGGGATTGAACACTGAAGCTTCCTTT; CDR3aa: CASSPRQGLNTEASF
d_gene: -; len: 13; v_gene: TRBV2; abundance: -; j_gene: TRBJ1-1; CDR3nt: TGTGCCAGCAGTTCACAGGGGAACACTGAAGCTTTCTTT; CDR3aa: CASSSQGNTEAFF
d_gene: TRBD1; len: 17; v_gene: TRBV3-1/TRBV3-2; abundance: -; j_gene: TRBJ1-4; CDR3nt: TGTGCCAGCAGCCATCCTTGGGACAGTGCAACTAATGAAAAACTGTTTTTT; CDR3aa: CASSHPWDSATNEKLFF
d_gene: TRBD1; len: 16; v_gene: TRBV18; abundance: -; j_gene: TRBJ2-7; CDR3nt: TGTGCCAGCTCACCACCGTTCGGGACAGCTTCCTACGAGCAGTACTTC; CDR3aa: CASSPPFGTASYEQYF
d_gene: TRBD2; len: 16; v_gene: TRBV2; abundance: -; j_gene: TRBJ2-1; CDR3nt: TGTGCCAGCAGTGCACCCCGGGGGGGCCTTGGGGATGAGCAGTTCTTC; CDR3aa: CASSAPRGGLGDEQFF
d_gene: -; len: 16; v_gene: TRBV5-6; abundance: once; j_gene: TRBJ1-1; CDR3nt: TGTGCCAGCAGCTTTTGGCAGGGCCCCGAAGTCACTGAAGCTTTCTTT; CDR3aa: CASSFWQGPEVTEAFF
d_gene: -; len: 13; v_gene: TRBV29-1; abundance: once; j_gene: TRBJ2-2; CDR3nt: TGCAGCGTGGGGGCAAGCGGGACCAGGGAGCTGTTTTTT; CDR3aa: CSVGASGTRELFF
d_gene: TRBD1; len: 15; v_gene: TRBV27; abundance: once; j_gene: TRBJ2-2; CDR3nt: TGTGCCAGCAGTTTATTGGGACAGGGGGCCGGGGAGCTGTTTTTT; CDR3aa: CASSLLGQGAGELFF
d_gene: TRBD2; len: 14; v_gene: TRBV5-1; abundance: -; j_gene: TRBJ2-5; CDR3nt: TGCGCCAGCAGCTTGCGGGAGGGCCAAGAGACCCAGTACTTC; CDR3aa: CASSLREGQETQYF
d_gene: -; len: 15; v_gene: TRBV28; abundance: -; j_gene: TRBJ2-3; CDR3nt: TGTGCCAGCAGCCCGACTAGTAGGAGGACAGATACGCAGTATTTT; CDR3aa: CASSPTSRRTDTQYF
d_gene: TRBD1; len: 15; v_gene: TRBV5-1; abundance: once; j_gene: TRBJ2-1; CDR3nt: TGCGCCAGCAGCTCTCAAGCTTACAGGGGGCATGAGCAGTTCTTC; CDR3aa: CASSSQAYRGHEQFF
d_gene: TRBD2; len: 17; v_gene: TRBV11-2; abundance: -; j_gene: TRBJ2-3; CDR3nt: TGTGCCAGCAGCCGAACTAGCGGGGAAACTAGCACAGATACGCAGTATTTT; CDR3aa: CASSRTSGETSTDTQYF
d_gene: TRBD2; len: 14; v_gene: TRBV19; abundance: -; j_gene: TRBJ2-1; CDR3nt: TGTGCCACCCTAGCGGGGAGGGACTACAATGAGCAGTTCTTC; CDR3aa: CATLAGRDYNEQFF
d_gene: -; len: 16; v_gene: TRBV15; abundance: -; j_gene: TRBJ2-3; CDR3nt: TGTGCCACCAGCCCCGGCAGGGAAAGGAGCACAGATACGCAGTATTTT; CDR3aa: CATSPGRERSTDTQYF
d_gene: -; len: 14; v_gene: TRBV10-1; abundance: once; j_gene: TRBJ2-2; CDR3nt: TGCGCCAGCAGTGAGTACCCAGGCGCCGGGGAGCTGTTTTTT; CDR3aa: CASSEYPGAGELFF
d_gene: -; len: 15; v_gene: TRBV7-6; abundance: few; j_gene: TRBJ2-2; CDR3nt: TGTGCCAGCAGCTTAGCGGGAGCGGGCACCGGGGAGCTGTTTTTT; CDR3aa: CASSLAGAGTGELFF
d_gene: -; len: 16; v_gene: TRBV5-8; abundance: -; j_gene: TRBJ2-3; CDR3nt: TGTGCCAGCAGCTGGGCGGACGGGATCAGCACAGATACGCAGTATTTT; CDR3aa: CASSWADGISTDTQYF
d_gene: -; len: 15; v_gene: TRBV7-9; abundance: -; j_gene: TRBJ2-3; CDR3nt: TGTGCCAGCAGCCAAGGGGGGGGGCTCACAGATACGCAGTATTTT; CDR3aa: CASSQGGGLTDTQYF
d_gene: -; len: 17; v_gene: TRBV4-2; abundance: -; j_gene: TRBJ1-5; CDR3nt: TGTGCCAGCAGCCAAGGACGGGTGGGTTTGAGCAATCAGCCCCAGCATTTT; CDR3aa: CASSQGRVGLSNQPQHF